These 10 T cell receptor beta chains were sequenced from one sample in a study of blood T cell repertoires in COVID-19. Data came from immunoSEQ multiplex PCR; TCRdb stores just in-frame clones and leaves some out. Of around 250,000 clones detected, 86% appear once; the ten largest clones hold 2.2%. The sample comprised peripheral blood. The receptors were sampled from a man aged 25 to 45 who had recovered from COVID-19.

This chain connects TRBV2 to TRBJ1-1, with D uncertain. The CDR3 is 13 amino acids. Germline CDR1 is SNHLY and CDR2 is FYNNEI. V lost 3 bases and J lost 1, with 6 bases in between. CDR3 protein: CASSERRNTEAFF. CDR3 sequence (DNA): TGTGCCAGCAGTGAGCGGAGGAACACTGAAGCTTTCTTT.

V and J are TRBV5-5 and TRBJ2-7; D unresolved. The CDR3 runs to 12 residues. CDR1 and CDR2 (germline): SGHKS, YYEKEE (reference sequence). V was trimmed by 2 bases and J by 4 bases, leaving 7 bases between them. CDR3 amino acids: CASSFSLYEQYF. The CDR3 DNA follows: TGTGCCAGCAGCTTCTCACTATACGAGCAGTACTTC.

The rearrangement links TRBV2 to TRBJ1-2; 8 nucleotides agree with TRBD1. The trim removed 0 bases at V and 4 bases at J, leaving 7 bases unmatched. This CDR3 comprises 16 residues. Germline CDR1 is SNHLY and CDR2 is FYNNEI. The CDR3 loop is CASSEATDRGPYGYTF. CDR3 nucleotides: TGTGCCAGCAGTGAAGCCACTGACAGGGGCCCCTATGGCTACACCTTC.

The rearrangement links TRBV7-2 to TRBJ2-1, with a possible D match to TRBD2 (5 bases). CDR3 size: 16 residues. Germline lookup yields CDR1 SGHTA and CDR2 FQGNSA. V shed 0 bases and J shed 6 bases, with 15 bases lying between them. The CDR3 sequence is CASSLARAIRGNEQFF. In nucleotides, the CDR3 is TGTGCCAGCAGCTTAGCGCGGGCGATACGTGGCAATGAGCAGTTCTTC. The full variable domain, with the rest looked up from reference TRBV7-2 and TRBJ2-1, is GAGVSQSPSNKVTEKGKDVELRCDPISGHTALYWYRQSLGQGLEFLIYFQGNSAPDKSGLPSDRFSAERTGGSVSTLTIQRTQQEDSAVYLCASSLARAIRGNEQFFGPGTRLTVL.

V is TRBV7-2 and J is TRBJ1-2, with a weak D call TRBD1 (6 bases). CDR1 is SGHTA and CDR2 is FQGNSA in the germline V gene. The CDR3 spans 15 residues. Trimming stripped 7 bases from V and 3 bases from J, with 18 bases between. CDR3 in DNA: TGTGCCAGCATCAAGGACAGTAAGATATACTATGGCTACACCTTC. Amino acid sequence: CASIKDSKIYYGYTF.

The gene calls are TRBV5-4 and TRBJ2-2; 10 bases map to TRBD2. Germline-derived CDR1 and CDR2 are SGHNT and YYREEE (reference sequence). J was trimmed by 6 bases and V by 3 bases; bases with no gene match: 8. There are 16 residues in the CDR3. The CDR3 region is CASSSAGGRFSGELFF. The CDR3 bases are TGTGCCAGCAGCTCAGCGGGGGGGCGATTCTCCGGGGAGCTGTTTTTT.

This clone was detected only a few times. The rearrangement joins TRBV2 to TRBJ2-1; 7 positions match TRBD1. V gave up 10 bases and J gave up 9 bases; unmatched junction bases: 12. The CDR3 contains 13 residues. Germline lookup yields CDR1 SNHLY and CDR2 FYNNEI. In DNA form, the CDR3 reads TGTGCCACCCAGGGGGTAGGGGATCGTGAGCAGTTCTTC. This sequence encodes CATQGVGDREQFF.

This clone is a singleton in its sample. The chain joins TRBV11-2 to TRBJ1-4; tentative D call: TRBD1 (5 bases). The CDR3 consists of 14 residues. Trimming pared 5 bases from V and 5 bases from J, leaving 12 bases between. Looked up from germline, CDR1 is SGHAT and CDR2 is FQNNGV. In nucleotides, the CDR3 is TGTGCCAGCAGCGGAGGGGTAATAAATGAAAAACTGTTTTTT. Amino acids: CASSGGVINEKLFF.

V gene TRBV12-3 or TRBV12-4 combines with J gene TRBJ1-4, with TRBD1 as a possible D gene (6 bases). V was pared by 6 bases and J by 11 bases, with 16 bases between. This CDR3 region has 13 residues. The CDR3 DNA reads as TGTGCCAGCAGAGGGGCACAGGGAGGGAAACTGTTTTTT. This translates into CASRGAQGGKLFF.

For this clone: This CDR3 is also generated by other DNA sequences in the sample. CDR3 nucleotides: TGTGCCAGCAGCCAAGATCTTTTCGGGGGGAATTCACCCCTCCACTTT. Amino acids: CASSQDLFGGNSPLHF. The chain combines TRBV3-1 (or the pseudogene TRBV3-2) with TRBJ1-6; tentative D call: TRBD1 (5 bases). V was trimmed by 0 bases and J by 7 bases, leaving 13 bases between them. This CDR3 is built from 16 residues. Germline values: CDR1 LGHDT, CDR2 YNNKEL (reference sequence).